The clone carrying this T cell receptor (beta chain) has a count of ten or more. What it binds is not known. TCRdb re-called the reads with MiXCR, one entry per CDR3 protein. The profile shows around 440,000 distinct CDR3 sequences, approximately 10% of them singletons. The sample belongs to a study of T cell repertoires in cytomegalovirus infection. The wider study: Indicated by public TCR beta signatures were CMV infection and matching HLA type.

Study findings and constraints: Identification of carriers of CMV plus the relevant HLA was performed using cumulative public TCR beta family frequency. What dominated the ex vivo response were HLA-C-restricted CMV-specific TCR beta clonotypes.

The specimen was PBMCs. This receptor was taken from a human donor in good health (CMV status not recorded). Some clones in this sample may be carry-over from other donors' samples.

DNA of the CDR3: TGTGCCAGCAGCCCTAGCGGGAGAGGAGAGACCCAGTACTTC. This sequence encodes CASSPSGRGETQYF. This rearrangement joins TRBV12-3 or TRBV12-4 to TRBJ2-5; TRBD2 matches 10 bases. The CDR3 contains 14 residues. After removal of 6 bases from V and 4 bases from J, the junction contained 5 bases not matched to a gene.